Below are 32 T cell receptor beta chains sequenced from a single sample in a study of blood T cell repertoires in COVID-19. The repertoire was sequenced with immunoSEQ multiplex PCR; TCRdb's copy has only in-frame clones and lacks some. The repertoire holds around 340,000 clones, with around four fifths as singletons. The sample comprised peripheral blood. The receptors originated from a man younger than 45 with active or convalescent COVID-19.

This chain uses TRBV4-2 with TRBJ2-3, with TRBD2 matching over 7 bases. Looked up from germline, CDR1 is LGHNA and CDR2 is YNFKEQ. The CDR3 totals 15 residues. The ends lost 0 bases at V and 6 bases at J; junction bases unmatched: 6. The CDR3 DNA follows: TGTGCCAGCAGCCAAGATCAGAAGCGGGGTGATACGCAGTATTTT. Translation gives CASSQDQKRGDTQYF.

The chain combines TRBV7-9 with TRBJ2-5, with 9 bases matching TRBD1. Germline loops: CDR1 SEHNR, CDR2 FQNEAQ (reference sequence). With 5 bases clipped from V and 5 bases from J, the junction kept 9 bases outside the gene matches. This CDR3 contains 15 residues. CDR3 nucleotide sequence: TGTGCCAGCAGCCCGCCGGGACAGGGATGGGAGACCCAGTACTTC. Translated, it gives CASSPPGQGWETQYF.

This clone was seen a handful of times. Here the CDR3 DNA reads TGTGCCAGCAGCCAAGGGTCAGGGGATGGCTACACCTTC. Translation: CASSQGSGDGYTF. The chain has TRBV3-1 (or the pseudogene TRBV3-2) and TRBJ1-2, with D possibly matching TRBD1 (6 bases). The V and J ends lost 1 base and 6 bases respectively, with 9 bases between them. The CDR3 length is 13 residues. Germline CDR1 reads LGHDT; CDR2 reads YNNKEL (reference sequence).

V usage is TRBV18 and J usage is TRBJ2-7, with 7 bases matching TRBD2. The CDR3 sequence is 15 residues long. The germline CDR1 and CDR2 sequences are KGHSH and LQKENI. V lost 4 bases, J lost 3 bases, and 9 bases stayed unmatched. CDR3: CASSHSEGRDYEQYF. The DNA of the CDR3 is TGTGCCAGCTCACATTCCGAGGGGAGGGACTACGAGCAGTACTTC.

This clone has only a few counts. The chain links TRBV5-1 to TRBJ1-1; 10 positions match TRBD1. The CDR3 is 15 amino acids. The germline V gene encodes CDR1 SGHRS and CDR2 YFSETQ. The V gene end was trimmed by 4 bases and the J gene end by 5 bases; junction bases not matched to a gene: 8. For the CDR3, the DNA is TGCGCCAGCAGCCTCTGGACAGGGGGAGGGACTGAAGCTTTCTTT. Translation: CASSLWTGGGTEAFF. The whole variable domain, remainder taken from reference TRBV5-1 and TRBJ1-1, is KAGVTQTPRYLIKTRGQQVTLSCSPISGHRSVSWYQQTPGQGLQFLFEYFSETQRNKGNFPGRFSGRQFSNSRSEMNVSTLELGDSALYLCASSLWTGGGTEAFFGQGTRLTVV.

The rearrangement joins TRBV6-6 to TRBJ1-5; 9 positions agree with TRBD1. Germline values: CDR1 MNHNY, CDR2 SVGAGI (reference sequence). The J segment lost 7 bases and the V segment lost 5 bases, leaving 12 bases of the junction unmatched. The CDR3 has 16 residues. The CDR3 nucleotides are TGTGCCAGCAGTATGGTTGGGACAGGGTCCGGACAGCCCCAGCATTTT. Its translation: CASSMVGTGSGQPQHF.

The chain carries TRBV13 and TRBJ2-7; 9 bases line up with TRBD2. The CDR3 extends over 16 amino acids. CDR1 and CDR2 (germline): PRHDT, FYEKMQ (reference sequence). J gave up 4 bases and V 2 bases, and 9 bases lay outside the gene matches. CDR3: CASSLYGGRAGYEQYF. In nucleotides, the CDR3 is TGTGCCAGCAGCTTATATGGCGGGAGGGCGGGATACGAGCAGTACTTC.

V is TRBV15 and J is TRBJ1-6, with 10 bases aligning to TRBD1. V dropped 1 base and J dropped 10; count of bases not matched to a gene: 7. This CDR3 comprises 16 residues. Germline-derived CDR1 and CDR2 are LNHNV and YYDKDF (reference sequence). Here the CDR3 reads CATSRGQGAGRSPLHF. CDR3 sequence (DNA): TGTGCCACCAGCAGAGGACAGGGGGCTGGGCGGTCACCCCTCCACTTT.

This chain joins TRBV10-1 and TRBJ1-1, with a tentative D call TRBD1 (6 bases). The CDR3 sequence is 13 residues long. Germline V gene lookup returns CDR1 WNHNN and CDR2 SYGVQD (reference sequence). Between the trimmed V and J ends, which lost 10 bases and 1 base, there was a span of 13 bases. The DNA for the CDR3 is TGCGCCATGGGACGGACAGAGAACACTGAAGCTTTCTTT. Amino acid sequence: CAMGRTENTEAFF.

Only one count was recorded for this clone. The chain joins TRBV28 to TRBJ2-2; 9 bases line up with TRBD2. CDR3 length: 15 residues. The J segment lost 1 base and the V segment lost 6 bases, leaving 3 bases of the junction unmatched. Germline V gene data show CDR1 as MDHEN and CDR2 as SYDVKM. The CDR3 DNA reads TGTGCCAGCAGGTTGACTAGCGGGAACACCGGGGAGCTGTTTTTT. Protein: CASRLTSGNTGELFF. The variable domain in full, with the rest retrieved from reference TRBV28 and TRBJ2-2, is DVKVTQSSRYLVKRTGEKVFLECVQDMDHENMFWYRQDPGLGLRLIYFSYDVKMKEKGDIPEGYSVSREKKERFSLILESASTNQTSMYLCASRLTSGNTGELFFGEGSRLTVL.

The CDR3 loop reads CASSSRVGSYEQYF. The CDR3, as DNA: TGTGCCAGCAGCTCCAGGGTAGGTTCCTACGAGCAGTACTTC. This chain connects TRBV7-8 to TRBJ2-7; D is possibly TRBD1 (5 bases). V was cut by 4 bases and J by 1 base, with 11 bases left in between. The CDR3 consists of 14 residues. The germline V gene has CDR1 SGHVS and CDR2 FQNEAQ.

V is TRBV20-1 and J is TRBJ1-3, with D possibly matching TRBD1 (6 bases). The CDR3 covers 15 residues. Per the germline V gene, CDR1 is DFQATT and CDR2 is SNEGSKA (reference sequence). The V end was cut by 3 bases, the J end by 7 bases, with 19 bases between. CDR3 amino acids: CSASLWTAWANTIYF. The CDR3 DNA follows: TGCAGTGCTAGTTTATGGACAGCGTGGGCCAACACCATATATTTT.

This chain uses TRBV9 with TRBJ2-1, with 8 bases that match TRBD2. V dropped 2 bases and J dropped 6; count of bases not matched to a gene: 7. Germline V lookup: CDR1 SGDLS, CDR2 YYNGEE. This CDR3 contains 15 residues. CDR3 amino acids: CASSVNGGARNEQFF. CDR3 sequence (DNA): TGTGCCAGCAGCGTTAACGGGGGGGCCCGCAATGAGCAGTTCTTC.

The V and J genes are TRBV19 and TRBJ2-3, with no clear D. The CDR3 loop spans 14 amino acids. Germline CDR1 LNHDA, CDR2 SQIVND (reference sequence). Deletions cut 5 bases from V and 6 bases from J, with 15 bases between. The CDR3 nucleotides read TGTGCCAGTAGTTTAATAGCCAACGGGGATACGCAGTATTTT. This codes for CASSLIANGDTQYF.

This chain's CDR3 is CASSLTGASLNQPQHF. CDR3 coding DNA: TGTGCCAGTAGTTTAACAGGGGCCTCCCTCAATCAGCCCCAGCATTTT. The V call is TRBV19, the J call TRBJ1-5; TRBD1 matches at 7 bases. Germline V CDR1 and CDR2: LNHDA, SQIVND (reference sequence). The CDR3 consists of 16 residues. V lost 5 bases, J lost 3 bases, and 10 bases stayed unmatched.

This clone appeared a few times. This sequence joins TRBV20-1 and TRBJ2-1; TRBD2 agrees at 11 bases. CDR1 and CDR2 from the germline V gene are DFQATT and SNEGSKA (reference sequence). The CDR3 sequence is 17 residues long. The ends lost 3 bases at V and 0 bases at J; junction bases unmatched: 7. This CDR3 is CSASSLAGAVSYNEQFF. The CDR3 coding sequence is TGCAGTGCTAGTTCACTAGCGGGGGCCGTCTCCTACAATGAGCAGTTCTTC.

J is TRBJ2-5 and V is TRBV29-1; 7 nucleotides match TRBD2. Looked up from germline, CDR1 is SQVTM and CDR2 is ANQGSEA. This CDR3 has 13 residues. V lost 2 bases and J lost 1; bases outside the gene matches: 1. The CDR3 bases are TGCAGCGTTGAACTAGCGGCCCAAGAGACCCAGTACTTC. It specifies CSVELAAQETQYF.

This clone was counted only a few times. The J gene is TRBJ2-1, the V gene TRBV9; D is uncertain. V lost 1 base, J lost 5 bases, and 10 bases lay in between. Germline loops: CDR1 SGDLS, CDR2 YYNGEE. The CDR3 sequence is 14 residues long. The CDR3 DNA reads TGTGCCAGCAGCGTAAGAGTCACAGACAATGAGCAGTTCTTC. Translated, it gives CASSVRVTDNEQFF.

The chain links TRBV4-2 to TRBJ2-7; 8 bases are a match to TRBD1. The CDR3 has 13 amino acids. The junction had 1 base not matched to a gene; V was cut back by 1 base and J by 5 bases. Germline values: CDR1 LGHNA, CDR2 YNFKEQ. CDR3 region: CASSQGTGNEQYF. For the CDR3, the DNA is TGTGCCAGCAGCCAAGGGACAGGGAACGAGCAGTACTTC.

V is TRBV19 and J is TRBJ2-1; D is possibly TRBD1 (6 bases). V was clipped by 4 bases and J by 1 base, with 11 bases between them. This CDR3 is 15 amino acids long. Germline CDR1 and CDR2: LNHDA and SQIVND (reference sequence). In nucleotides, the CDR3 is TGTGCCAGTAGTACAGGGGCTGGGTCCTACAATGAGCAGTTCTTC. It specifies CASSTGAGSYNEQFF.

This clone appeared a single time. The chain links TRBV7-2 to TRBJ2-7, with TRBD2 matching over 7 bases. Germline lookup yields CDR1 SGHTA and CDR2 FQGNSA. The CDR3 extends over 15 amino acids. With 8 bases clipped from V and 2 bases from J, the junction kept 12 bases outside the gene matches. The CDR3 loop reads CASASYLAETYEQYF. The CDR3 DNA reads TGTGCCAGCGCCTCCTATCTAGCGGAGACCTACGAGCAGTACTTC.

V and J are TRBV25-1 and TRBJ2-1, with TRBD1 identical over 8 bases. Trimming at V came to 7 bases and at J to 4 bases, leaving 6 bases not matched to a gene. Germline loops: CDR1 MGHDK, CDR2 SYGVNS. This CDR3 contains 14 residues. Here the CDR3 reads CASTRTGFYNEQFF. The CDR3, as DNA: TGTGCCAGCACCAGGACAGGGTTTTACAATGAGCAGTTCTTC.

The rearrangement links TRBV6-5 to TRBJ2-1; perhaps TRBD1 as D (5 bases). Per germline, CDR1 MNHEY and CDR2 SVGAGI. V was pared by 0 bases and J by 8 bases, with 17 bases between. The CDR3 loop spans 16 amino acids. The CDR3 nucleotides are TGTGCCAGCAGTTACTCGTACCATGGGGCCTCGGATGAGCAGTTCTTC. It encodes CASSYSYHGASDEQFF.

This chain uses TRBV4-3 with TRBJ1-6; D is possibly TRBD1 (6 bases). The V end lost 2 bases, the J end lost 9 bases, and 17 bases lay between the germline ends. Germline V lookup: CDR1 LGHNA, CDR2 YSLEER. The CDR3 sequence is 16 residues long. For the CDR3, the DNA is TGCGCCAGCAGCCAAACCTCAGGGGCCGGCGGTTCACCCCTCCACTTT. It is translated as CASSQTSGAGGSPLHF.

The chain joins TRBV11-3 to TRBJ1-1, with unresolved D. This CDR3 has 14 amino acids. Trimming took 6 bases from V and 0 from J, leaving 11 bases between them. Germline V gene sequence: CDR1 SGHNT, CDR2 YENEEA. The DNA of the CDR3 is TGTGCCAGCAGTCCGACTCGCCTGAACACTGAAGCTTTCTTT. Its protein product is CASSPTRLNTEAFF.

The chain links TRBV3-1 (or the pseudogene TRBV3-2) to TRBJ2-3; 7 bases align to TRBD2. This CDR3 is 12 amino acids long. The trim removed 8 bases at V and 1 base at J, leaving 0 bases unmatched. Looked up from germline, CDR1 is LGHDT and CDR2 is YNNKEL (reference sequence). CDR3 nucleotides: TGTGCCAGCGGGGGGGGCACAGATACGCAGTATTTT. Protein product: CASGGGTDTQYF.

The CDR3: CASSQDLPGTGVGYGYTF. For the CDR3, the DNA is TGCGCCAGCAGCCAAGATCTTCCCGGGACAGGGGTTGGCTATGGCTACACCTTC. V is TRBV4-3 and J is TRBJ1-2; 10 nucleotides agree with TRBD1. The V and J ends lost 0 bases and 4 bases, in that order; junction bases with no gene match: 11. The CDR3 is 18 residues long. CDR1 and CDR2 from the germline V gene are LGHNA and YSLEER.

The rearrangement uses TRBV7-8 and TRBJ2-2; D gene ambiguous. Trimming took 8 bases from V and 5 from J, leaving 15 bases between them. Germline V gene sequence: CDR1 SGHVS, CDR2 FQNEAQ. CDR3 size: 14 residues. CDR3 bases: TGTGCCAGCGGAGTTGTGTTGGTGACCGGGGAGCTGTTTTTT. Residues: CASGVVLVTGELFF.

This clone was seen only a few times. This rearrangement joins TRBV7-8 to TRBJ2-7, with 11 bases that match TRBD2. The CDR3 sequence is 15 residues long. The germline V gene has CDR1 SGHVS and CDR2 FQNEAQ. Trimming removed 5 bases from V and 4 bases from J; junction bases left unmatched: 7. This chain's CDR3 is CASSPRSGGAYEQYF. In DNA, the CDR3 is TGTGCCAGCAGCCCTCGTAGCGGGGGGGCGTACGAGCAGTACTTC.

This chain links TRBV18 with TRBJ1-5; perhaps TRBD1 as D (5 bases). The CDR3 is 16 amino acids. Germline loops: CDR1 KGHSH, CDR2 LQKENI. Trimming took 8 bases from V and 2 from J, leaving 19 bases between them. The CDR3 bases are TGTGCCAGCCCAACCCCCCGGGGGGGTGGCAATCAGCCCCAGCATTTT. Its translation is CASPTPRGGGNQPQHF. The full variable domain, rest sourced from reference TRBV18 and TRBJ1-5, is NAGVMQNPRHLVRRRGQEARLRCSPMKGHSHVYWYRQLPEEGLKFMVYLQKENIIDESGMPKERFSAEFPKEGPSILRIQQVVRGDSAAYFCASPTPRGGGNQPQHFGDGTRLSIL.

The chain uses TRBV2 and TRBJ2-2; 7 nucleotides align to TRBD2. This CDR3 is 15 amino acids long. Germline V CDR1 and CDR2: SNHLY, FYNNEI. With 6 bases clipped from V and 0 bases from J, the junction kept 4 bases outside the gene matches. In DNA form, the CDR3 reads TGTGCCAGCAGCGCCAGCGGGGCGAACACCGGGGAGCTGTTTTTT. Translation: CASSASGANTGELFF.

The rearrangement joins TRBV19 to TRBJ2-7; 7 bases agree with TRBD1. Losses at the gene ends were 6 bases for V and 3 bases for J; bases not matched to a gene: 14. This CDR3 region has 16 residues. Germline-derived CDR1 and CDR2 are LNHDA and SQIVND (reference sequence). The chain's CDR3 is CASSQTPRDSYYEQYF. In DNA, the CDR3 is TGTGCCAGTAGCCAAACCCCACGGGACAGTTACTACGAGCAGTACTTC.